This T cell receptor beta chain was recorded in a study of T cells in Graves' hyperthyroidism and ophthalmopathy. Study-wide findings and caveats: Using 13 V-J features, a model discriminated ophthalmopathy from stable hyperthyroidism. Peripheral blood also featured most of the thyroid clonotypes expanded above 0.001.

This clonotype was detected many times. Its antigen remains unidentified. Cells are PBMCs isolated from around 9.4 ml of fresh blood. V dropped 5 bases and J dropped 6 bases, with 17 bases sitting between them. In germline, CDR1 is LNHDA, CDR2 SQIVND (reference sequence). This CDR3 is 14 amino acids long. Amplification targeted TCR beta CDR3 regions from RNA transcripts. HTBI primers drove first-round RT-PCR of the TCR CDR3. TCRdb fed the multiplex PCR reads into MiXCR, producing one record per CDR3 protein. The profile covers 350,000 or so distinct CDR3 sequences, with approximately 18% appearing a single time and roughly a sixth taken by the ten largest.

The receptor comes from a woman aged 40 to 50 with Graves' ophthalmopathy. The sequenced sample consisted of blood. V and J are TRBV19 and TRBJ2-7; D is unclear. DNA of the CDR3: TGTGCCAGTAGTGGGTACGGGCACCGTGGCGAGCAGTACTTC. It translates to CASSGYGHRGEQYF.